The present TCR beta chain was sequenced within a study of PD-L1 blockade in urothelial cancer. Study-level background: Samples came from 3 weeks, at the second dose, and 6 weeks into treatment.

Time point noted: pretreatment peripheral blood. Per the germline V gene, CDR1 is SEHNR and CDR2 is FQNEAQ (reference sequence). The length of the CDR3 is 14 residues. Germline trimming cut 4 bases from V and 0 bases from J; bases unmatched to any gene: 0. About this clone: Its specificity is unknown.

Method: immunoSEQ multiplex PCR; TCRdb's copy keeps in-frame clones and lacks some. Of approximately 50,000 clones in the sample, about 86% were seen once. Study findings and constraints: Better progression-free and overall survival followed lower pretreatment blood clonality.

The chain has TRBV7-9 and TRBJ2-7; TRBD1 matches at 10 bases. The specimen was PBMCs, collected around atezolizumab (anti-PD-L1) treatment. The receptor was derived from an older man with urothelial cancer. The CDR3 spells CASSWTGGSYEQYF. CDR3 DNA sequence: TGTGCCAGCAGCTGGACAGGGGGCTCCTACGAGCAGTACTTC.